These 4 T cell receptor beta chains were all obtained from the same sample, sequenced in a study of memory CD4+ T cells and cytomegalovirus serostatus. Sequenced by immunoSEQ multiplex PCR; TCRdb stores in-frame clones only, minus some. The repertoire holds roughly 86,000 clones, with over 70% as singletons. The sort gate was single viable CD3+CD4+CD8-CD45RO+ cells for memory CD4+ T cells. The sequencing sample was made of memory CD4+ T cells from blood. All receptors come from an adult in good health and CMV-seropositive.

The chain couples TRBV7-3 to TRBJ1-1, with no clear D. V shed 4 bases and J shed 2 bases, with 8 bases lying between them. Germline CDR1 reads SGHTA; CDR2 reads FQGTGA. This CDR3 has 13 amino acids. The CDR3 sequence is CASSSHDNTEAFF. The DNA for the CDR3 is TGTGCCAGCAGCTCCCACGATAACACTGAAGCTTTCTTT.

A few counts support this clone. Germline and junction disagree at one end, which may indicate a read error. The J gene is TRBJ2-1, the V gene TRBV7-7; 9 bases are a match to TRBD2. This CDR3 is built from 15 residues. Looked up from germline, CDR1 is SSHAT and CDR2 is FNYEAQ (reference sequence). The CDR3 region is CASSSTSGWNNEQFF. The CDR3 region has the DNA TGTGCTAGCAGCTCAACTAGCGGGTGGAACAATGAGCAGTTCTTC.

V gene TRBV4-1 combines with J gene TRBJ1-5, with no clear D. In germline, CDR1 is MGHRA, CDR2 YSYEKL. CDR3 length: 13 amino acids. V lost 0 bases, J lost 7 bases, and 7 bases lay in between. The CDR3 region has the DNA TGCGCCAGCAGCCAAGATATTTCCCAGCCCCAGCATTTT. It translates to CASSQDISQPQHF.

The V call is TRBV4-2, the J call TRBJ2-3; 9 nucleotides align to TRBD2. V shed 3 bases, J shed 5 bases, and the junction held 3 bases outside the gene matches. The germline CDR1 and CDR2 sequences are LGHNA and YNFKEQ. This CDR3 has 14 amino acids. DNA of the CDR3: TGTGCCAGCAGCCAGGCTAGCGGGGTAGATACGCAGTATTTT. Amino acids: CASSQASGVDTQYF.